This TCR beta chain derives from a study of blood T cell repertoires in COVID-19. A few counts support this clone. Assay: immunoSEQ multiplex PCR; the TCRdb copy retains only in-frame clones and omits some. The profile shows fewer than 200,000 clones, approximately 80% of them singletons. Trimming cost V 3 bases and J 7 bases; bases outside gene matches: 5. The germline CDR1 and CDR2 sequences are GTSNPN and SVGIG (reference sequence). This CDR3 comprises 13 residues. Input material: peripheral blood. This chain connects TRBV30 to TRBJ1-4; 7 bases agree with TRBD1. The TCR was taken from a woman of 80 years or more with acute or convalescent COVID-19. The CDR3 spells CAWSLNRGEKLFF. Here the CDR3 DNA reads TGTGCCTGGAGCCTTAACAGGGGTGAAAAACTGTTTTTT.